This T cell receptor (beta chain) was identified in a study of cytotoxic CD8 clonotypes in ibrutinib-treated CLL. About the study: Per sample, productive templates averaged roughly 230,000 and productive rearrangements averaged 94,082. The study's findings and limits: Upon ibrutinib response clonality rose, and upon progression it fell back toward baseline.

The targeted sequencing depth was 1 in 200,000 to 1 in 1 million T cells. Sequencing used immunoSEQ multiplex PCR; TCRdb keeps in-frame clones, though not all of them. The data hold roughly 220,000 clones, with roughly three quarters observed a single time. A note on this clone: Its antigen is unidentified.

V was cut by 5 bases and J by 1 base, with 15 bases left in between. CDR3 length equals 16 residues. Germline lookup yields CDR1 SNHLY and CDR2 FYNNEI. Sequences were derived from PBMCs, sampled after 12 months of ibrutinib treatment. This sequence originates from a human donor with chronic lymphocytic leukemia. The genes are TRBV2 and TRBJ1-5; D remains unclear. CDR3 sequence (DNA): TGTGCCAGCAGTCTTAGCCGGGTCCGAAGCAATCAGCCCCAGCATTTT. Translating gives CASSLSRVRSNQPQHF.